One and the same sample provided the 19 T cell receptor beta chains below, sequenced in a study of OX40 agonist ivuxolimab in advanced cancers. The protocol was immunoSEQ multiplex PCR, while the TCRdb copy is restricted to in-frame clones and leaves out a portion. Of 82,000 or so clones in the sample, about nine tenths were seen once. This specimen consisted of CD4+ or CD8+ T cells sorted from blood, obtained in a trial of the OX40 agonist ivuxolimab. These receptors were taken from an adult with an advanced solid tumor such as melanoma, head and neck, liver or kidney cancer.

The J gene is TRBJ1-5, the V gene TRBV9, with D maybe TRBD1 (5 bases). V was trimmed by 0 bases and J by 4 bases, leaving 23 bases between them. The CDR3 sequence is 19 residues long. The germline gives CDR1 SGDLS, CDR2 YYNGEE. The chain's CDR3 is CASSVAVYGGDGFNQPQHF. The CDR3 DNA follows: TGTGCCAGCAGCGTAGCTGTATATGGGGGAGACGGGTTTAATCAGCCCCAGCATTTT. Looking up the rest from reference TRBV9 and TRBJ1-5 gives the full variable domain: DSGVTQTPKHLITATGQRVTLRCSPRSGDLSVYWYQQSLDQGLQFLIQYYNGEERAKGNILERFSAQQFPDLHSELNLSSLELGDSALYFCASSVAVYGGDGFNQPQHFGDGTRLSIL.

The chain recombines TRBV6-1 with TRBJ2-7; D is possibly TRBD1 (5 bases). The germline V gene has CDR1 MNHNS and CDR2 SASEGT. This CDR3 is built from 12 residues. V was trimmed by 6 bases and J by 6 bases, leaving 12 bases between them. For the CDR3, the DNA is TGTGCCAGCAGGCTACAGGTTCTCGAGCAGTACTTC. The encoded protein is CASRLQVLEQYF.

The J gene is TRBJ1-1, the V gene TRBV27, with D possibly TRBD1 on 6 matching bases. Trimming pared 2 bases from V and 4 bases from J, leaving 14 bases between. Germline values: CDR1 MNHEY, CDR2 SMNVEV (reference sequence). There are 15 residues in the CDR3. The CDR3: CASSLRGAGSTEAFF. Here the CDR3 DNA reads TGTGCCAGCAGTTTACGGGGGGCAGGGAGCACTGAAGCTTTCTTT.

The chain recombines TRBV4-2 with TRBJ2-7, with 7 nucleotides matching TRBD2. The CDR3 length is 16 residues. V lost 0 bases to trimming and J lost 5 bases; unmatched junction nucleotides: 10. Germline loops: CDR1 LGHNA, CDR2 YNFKEQ. The CDR3 protein is CASSQDTSGLVNEQYF. CDR3 DNA sequence: TGTGCCAGCAGCCAAGATACGTCAGGACTAGTCAACGAGCAGTACTTC.

This chain joins TRBV11-2 and TRBJ2-5; D possibly matches TRBD1 or TRBD2 (5 bases each). V lost 1 base and J lost 3, with 6 bases in between. Germline CDR1 SGHAT, CDR2 FQNNGV. This CDR3 spans 13 amino acids. CDR3 nucleotide sequence: TGTGCCAGCAGCTTAGGAGGGGAAGAGACCCAGTACTTC. Translated: CASSLGGEETQYF. The full variable domain, completed using reference TRBV11-2 and TRBJ2-5, is EAGVAQSPRYKIIEKRQSVAFWCNPISGHATLYWYQQILGQGPKLLIQFQNNGVVDDSQLPKDRFSAERLKGVDSTLKIQPAKLEDSAVYLCASSLGGEETQYFGPGTRLLVL.

This clone was counted between two and nine times. This chain joins TRBV9 and TRBJ1-1, with D tentatively TRBD1 (5 bases). Trimming took off 3 bases at V and 1 base at J, with 10 bases between the two ends. Germline values: CDR1 SGDLS, CDR2 YYNGEE. This CDR3 spans 14 amino acids. The CDR3 DNA reads as TGTGCCAGCAGCGAGGGACCGGGGAACACTGAAGCTTTCTTT. It translates to CASSEGPGNTEAFF.

This chain connects TRBV27 to TRBJ2-7; TRBD2 matches 11 bases. The CDR3 consists of 14 residues. The germline gives CDR1 MNHEY, CDR2 SMNVEV (reference sequence). The junction had 3 bases not matched to a gene; V was cut back by 6 bases and J by 2 bases. The CDR3 DNA reads as TGTGCCAGCAGCCGGGGACTAGCGGCCTACGAGCAGTACTTC. Its protein is CASSRGLAAYEQYF.

The chain is built from TRBV5-1 and TRBJ1-1, with D unclear. Germline CDR1 and CDR2: SGHRS and YFSETQ. CDR3 length equals 15 residues. Between the trimmed V and J ends, which lost 0 bases and 0 bases, there was a span of 9 bases. CDR3 loop: CASSLGVGMNTEAFF. CDR3 sequence (DNA): TGCGCCAGCAGCTTGGGCGTCGGGATGAACACTGAAGCTTTCTTT.

This chain connects TRBV15 to TRBJ2-7; D is possibly TRBD1 (5 bases). CDR1 is LNHNV and CDR2 is YYDKDF in the germline V gene (reference sequence). This CDR3 is 16 amino acids long. Deletions cut 1 base from V and 5 bases from J, with 18 bases between. The CDR3 region is CATSRGASTGIDEQYF. CDR3 bases: TGTGCCACCAGCAGAGGGGCCAGTACAGGTATCGACGAGCAGTACTTC.

CDR3 DNA: TGTGCCAGCAGTGACGGGACCCCCCCCGAAGCTTTCTTT. This codes for CASSDGTPPEAFF. The chain couples TRBV6-5 to TRBJ1-1; TRBD1 is a possible D gene (5 bases). Germline V CDR1 and CDR2: MNHEY, SVGAGI. This CDR3 has 13 amino acids. The V and J ends lost 5 bases and 8 bases respectively, with 15 bases between them.

V is TRBV30 and J is TRBJ2-7, with D possibly called TRBD1 or TRBD2 (5 bases each). The CDR3 has 12 residues. Germline assignment: CDR1 GTSNPN and CDR2 SVGIG (reference sequence). The V end lost 2 bases, the J end lost 5 bases, and 10 bases lay between the germline ends. The CDR3 reads CAWSPGADEQYF. The CDR3 DNA is TGTGCCTGGAGTCCCGGGGCAGACGAGCAGTACTTC.

This chain connects TRBV5-4 to TRBJ1-1; the D is unclear. The ends were cut back, 1 base at V and 3 bases at J, with 16 bases in the middle. Germline V lookup: CDR1 SGHNT, CDR2 YYREEE (reference sequence). This CDR3 comprises 16 residues. The CDR3 DNA sequence: TGTGCCAGCAGCTTGATCGGCGTCCGAGGGCACACTGAAGCTTTCTTT. Residues: CASSLIGVRGHTEAFF.

The CDR3 is CASSTLAGLSTGELFF. Written as DNA, the CDR3 is TGTGCCAGCAGCACCTTAGCGGGATTGAGCACCGGGGAGCTGTTTTTT. The V call is TRBV11-3, the J call TRBJ2-2; TRBD2 agrees at 8 bases. V shed 5 bases and J 4 bases; nucleotides not matched to a gene: 9. Looked up from germline, CDR1 is SGHNT and CDR2 is YENEEA. The CDR3 totals 16 residues.

This chain joins TRBV2 and TRBJ1-3; 7 bases align to TRBD1. Germline V gene sequence: CDR1 SNHLY, CDR2 FYNNEI. The CDR3 is 16 amino acids. Germline trimming cut 6 bases from V and 0 bases from J; bases unmatched to any gene: 8. The CDR3 DNA sequence: TGTGCCAGCAGATCCGGGACAGACTTCTCTGGAAACACCATATATTTT. Its translation: CASRSGTDFSGNTIYF.

The chain is built from TRBV2 and TRBJ2-2; TRBD1 is a possible D gene (6 bases). Trimming left V 9 bases short and J 6 bases short, with 17 bases between. The CDR3 has 14 amino acids. Germline V gives CDR1 SNHLY, CDR2 FYNNEI. CDR3 in DNA: TGTGCCAGACAGGGAAGTGCGGTGTCCGGGGAGCTGTTTTTT. Protein product: CARQGSAVSGELFF.

The rearrangement uses TRBV7-3 and TRBJ2-1, with TRBD2 matching over 7 bases. The V gene's germline CDR1 is SGHTA and CDR2 FQGTGA. V was clipped by 8 bases and J by 3 bases; unmatched bases: 10. This CDR3 has 15 residues. The CDR3 sequence: CASFSKRELYNEQFF. CDR3 in DNA: TGTGCCAGCTTTTCGAAGCGGGAACTCTACAATGAGCAGTTCTTC.

This clone was found once. The chain is built from TRBV13 and TRBJ2-6, with 8 bases aligning to TRBD1. Germline-derived CDR1 and CDR2 are PRHDT and FYEKMQ (reference sequence). CDR3 size: 18 residues. Losses at the gene ends were 0 bases for V and 0 bases for J; bases not matched to a gene: 4. The CDR3 region has the DNA TGTGCCAGCAGCTTAGGCTGGACAGGGATCTCTGGGGCCAACGTCCTGACTTTC. Protein product: CASSLGWTGISGANVLTF.

The chain has TRBV20-1 and TRBJ2-7; D remains unclear. V was trimmed by 3 bases and J by 4 bases, leaving 7 bases between them. This CDR3 has 11 residues. Germline V CDR1 and CDR2: DFQATT, SNEGSKA (reference sequence). CDR3 loop: CSASLVYEQYF. The CDR3, as DNA: TGCAGTGCTAGTTTAGTATACGAGCAGTACTTC.

The V call is TRBV10-3, the J call TRBJ2-3; D unresolved. The CDR3 is 14 amino acids. CDR1 and CDR2 from the germline V gene are ENHRY and SYGVKD. V was pared by 0 bases and J by 1 base, with 5 bases between. The CDR3 loop is CAISESAGTDTQYF. The CDR3 DNA follows: TGTGCCATCAGTGAGTCCGCTGGCACAGATACGCAGTATTTT.